The present entry profiles one T cell receptor (beta chain) with its context. There is no known antigen for this receptor. The record has no base qualities; no much larger clone is one base away. This sample is drawn from a study of cytomegalovirus exposure and HLA in healthy donors (dated by TCRdb to 2015 to 2018). Regarding the study in general: An earlier analysis of 587 of the donors reported approximately 300 Gb of sequence data and 95 million to 140 million unique TCR beta sequences obtained from about 179 million T cells. An early release that covered several hundred HLA-typed donors contained around 300 gigabases of sequencing data and around 80 million unique TCR sequences. Of the roughly 390 genotyped donors, over 65% fell in the genetic ancestry cluster associated with self-reported Caucasian donors. The study was designed to test whether signatures of past pathogen exposure could be identified by cataloging public T cell receptors. The T cell repertoires of 666 subjects were profiled by immunosequencing and related to cytomegalovirus serostatus. In addition to the first cohort of approximately 650 subjects, a separate validation cohort of 120 different subjects was used. High-throughput TCR immunosequencing, statistical association of individual TCRs with disease status, and machine learning were combined to predict cytomegalovirus infection status. A later analysis re-examined previously published TCR beta repertoires from more than 550 donors and added high-resolution HLA genotyping to investigate patterns of TCR occurrence. Rather than using new phenotypic data, the later analysis identified candidate immune exposures from TCR beta sequences and from how often those sequences occurred across donors. An earlier analysis of approximately 630 of the donors applied high-throughput TCR beta sequencing to assess whether each TCR beta V gene segment acted as functional or pseudogenic. Donor age, sex, ethnicity and CMV serostatus were compiled together with the repertoire data. Genome-wide SNP genotypes for about 65% of the roughly 670 donors were used in a later genetic analysis, which treated that subset as a discovery cohort. Every repertoire in the discovery cohort had been generated on one and the same sequencing platform. HLA typing covered class I and class II loci at four-digit resolution. The number of typed donors differed by locus: roughly 629-640 for A, B, C, DRB1 and DQB1; some 540 for DQA1; fewer than 610 for DPA1; and 400 to 480 for DPB1. Four to six DR-DQ haplotypes were handled as single units for association and clustering, since linkage in the cohort was strong. Across about 380 genotyped donors of the cohort, an average of about 240,000 unique TCR beta nucleotide sequences per donor were sequenced, and 15% to 20% of those sequences were non-productive.

The cohort consisted of approximately 690 healthy bone marrow donors. Cohort members were all nominally healthy when sampled, although unrecorded immune exposures were likely present. The donor was CMV seropositive and belonged to the group of 270 or so seropositive cohort members. A peripheral blood sample was provided by each donor, and peripheral blood mononuclear cells were used for TCR beta sequencing. Genomic DNA was extracted from the blood cell samples with the Qiagen DNeasy Blood Extraction Kit. What the authors observed across the whole study: In vitro tests confirmed that a few of the cytomegalovirus-associated TCR beta chains recognize cytomegalovirus antigens. A further reported finding was that TCR beta sequences accurately predicted the HLA-A and HLA-B alleles for most subjects in the first cohort. A later analysis found that TCR association rates varied across HLA loci, with DRB1 alleles showing the most associated TCRs and HLA-C alleles the fewest. A later analysis reported that several top co-occurrence clusters appeared linked to parvovirus B19, influenza, CMV and Epstein-Barr virus. A later analysis found that most CMV-associated TCR beta chains appeared HLA-restricted, with HLA associations seemingly driven largely by CMV exposure. Because some donors lacked HLA typing at each locus, the association tests relied only on the typed subset. An earlier analysis of approximately 570 of the donors showed that most TCR beta V segments appeared in productive rearrangements either about 87% or about 30% of the time, which broadly matched IMGT annotations. Strong co-occurrence of HLA alleles, especially DR and DQ, made assigning TCR associations to individual alleles difficult. Because counts were too low, 15 to 20 rarely observed V segments, including chromosome 9 orphons, were excluded from the earlier analysis of 587 of the donors. The classifier was reported to diagnose cytomegalovirus status with high specificity and sensitivity in both the original and validation cohorts. Roughly uniform sequencing depth across donors was assumed in presence/absence analyses, although this assumption may not hold. The authors suggested that the approach could potentially be generalized to other disease states and immunological phenotypes. A group of highly shared sequence variants was considered likely to be a technical artifact of the sequencing pipeline. While some public TCRs were present in many individuals, most TCR sequences turned up only very rarely across donors. In a later analysis, 16,951 TCR beta sequences were associated with specific HLA alleles at a false discovery rate of 0.05. A later analysis found that HLA-associated TCR beta chains were more clonally expanded and had lower generation probabilities than equally common non-associated chains. In the study, some 180 TCR beta chains were listed as associated with cytomegalovirus. Linkage disequilibrium might explain the correlated functional status among segregating V segments, but an unknown experimental factor could not be ruled out. Only TCR beta chains were sequenced in this cohort, and the absence of alpha or paired-chain data limited detectable features. CMV serostatus was the only immune exposure information available for the cohort. V-gene and J-gene trimming of TCR beta chains was associated with a missense DCLRE1C variant in a later genetic analysis, and the association was replicated in an independent cohort. A later genetic analysis reported fewer N-insertions in productive TCRs among donors in an Asian-associated ancestry cluster than the roughly 620-donor mean.

The method was the immunoSEQ multiplex PCR assay. A mixture of 60 forward primers for TCR Vbeta segments and 13 reverse primers for TCR Jbeta segments was used in the multiplex PCR. The CDR3 region of rearranged TCR beta genes was amplified from genomic DNA with a multiplex PCR assay. The amplified TCR beta libraries were sequenced on the Illumina HiSeq System as 87-base-pair reads. The authors processed their data as follows. A later analysis tallied about 77 million unique TCR beta chains across the 660 or so repertoires, and approximately 12 million of those chains were shared by two or more donors. Raw reads were error-corrected and collapsed into unique sequences by a nearest-neighbor algorithm in which closely related sequences were merged to remove PCR and sequencing errors. V, D and J gene segments were assigned by aligning CDR3 sequences to IMGT reference sequences. Each retained sequence needed at least a six-nucleotide match to both a V gene segment and a J gene segment. A rearrangement was called productive if the CDR3 had no stop codons and remained in frame with V and J, and every other rearrangement was called non-productive. Following IMGT convention, CDR3 was defined as the stretch from the second conserved V-encoded cysteine to the conserved J-encoded phenylalanine. The earlier analysis of about 590 of the donors excluded sequences that lacked an unambiguous match to a single V gene segment. In an earlier analysis of roughly 600 of the donors, a V segment was called functional when productive rearrangements were above 56.7%, and segregating when the standard deviation between donors exceeded 5%. A statistical classification framework was built for diagnosing cytomegalovirus status from the catalog of TCR beta chain sequences. A later analysis assigned V and J genes by comparing TCR nucleotide sequences with IMGT/GENE-DB human TR gene sequences. The TCRdist pipeline was used in a later analysis to assign CDR3 sequences and most-parsimonious VDJ recombination scenarios. In a later analysis, every TCR beta chain was defined by the combination of its CDR3 amino acid sequence and its V-gene family, and reads without a unique V-gene family were dropped. To address suspected cross-contamination and a sequencing artifact, a later analysis removed a few hundred highly shared, low-generation-probability nucleotide sequences. In a later analysis, a clonal expansion index was calculated for each public chain from normalized within-repertoire ranks of inferred template counts. In a later analysis, generation probabilities were computed using a VDJ recombination model fitted to out-of-frame rearrangements, and the results were checked against IGoR. Hypergeometric tests were used in a later analysis to score TCR-TCR, TCR-HLA and TCR-CMV co-occurrence, with a repertoire-size bias correction applied to the TCR pairs. In a later analysis, false discovery rates were estimated by permuting HLA or CMV assignments 20 times. In a later analysis, co-occurring TCRs were grouped using DBSCAN, with TCRdist sequence similarity added in when clustering inside HLA-allele-positive subsets. Repertoires with fewer than 30,000 or more than 120,000 public chains were left out of co-occurrence clustering, as were five repertoires with anomalous nucleotide sharing. TCRdb limited this immuneACCESS table to in-frame rearrangements with V and J called. A share of clones is missing; checked studies link under half to unresolved V genes, and the rest is unexplained. V, J and clone size reflect that table, while D and trimming were determined from the DNA. Within this sample are around 140,000 clones, with about 80% of them counted one time only. Of the sample, about 2.2% is held by the ten largest clones.

This sequence was found in a woman aged 18 to 35 in good health and CMV-seropositive. The sequencing sample was made of PBMCs.

The CDR3 loop reads CASSSRQGMETQYF. The nucleotide sequence reads TGTGCCAGCAGCTCCCGCCAGGGCATGGAGACCCAGTACTTC. The chain couples TRBV11-3 to TRBJ2-5; D gene: possibly TRBD1, on 5 matching bases. Measured from the cysteine to the phenylalanine, the CDR3 is 14 residues long. The only DNA kept is the CDR3, 42 bases in frame from the first base. For CDR1 and CDR2, the germline V gene lists SGHNT and YENEEA. V drops 4 bases and J drops 5 bases, leaving 14 bases in between.